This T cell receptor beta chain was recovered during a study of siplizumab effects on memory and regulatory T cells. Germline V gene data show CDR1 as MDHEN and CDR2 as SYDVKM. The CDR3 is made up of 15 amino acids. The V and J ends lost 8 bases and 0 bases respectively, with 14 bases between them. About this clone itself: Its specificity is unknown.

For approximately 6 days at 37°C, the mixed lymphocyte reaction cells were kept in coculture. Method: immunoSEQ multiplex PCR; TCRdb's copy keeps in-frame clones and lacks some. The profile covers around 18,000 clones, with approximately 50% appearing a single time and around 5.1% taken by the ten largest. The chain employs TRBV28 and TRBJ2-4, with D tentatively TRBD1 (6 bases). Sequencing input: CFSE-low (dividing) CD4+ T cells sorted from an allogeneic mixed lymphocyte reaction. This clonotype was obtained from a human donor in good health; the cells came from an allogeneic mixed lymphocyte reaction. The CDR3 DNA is TGTGCCAGCTTGGGACACAGAATAGCCAAAAACATTCAGTACTTC. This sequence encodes CASLGHRIAKNIQYF.